The 11 T cell receptor beta chains below all came from one sample that was sequenced in a study of blood T cell repertoires in COVID-19. Sequencing was performed with immunoSEQ multiplex PCR; in TCRdb, only in-frame clones are kept and a portion is missing. The profile shows just over 80,000 clones, approximately 90% of them singletons. The sample was PBMCs or T cells enriched from blood (not recorded which). These receptors all stem from a woman aged 45 to 65 with acute COVID-19.

This clone was observed a single time. This rearrangement joins TRBV7-6 to TRBJ2-1, with TRBD1 identical over 7 bases. Germline loops: CDR1 SGHVS, CDR2 FNYEAQ. This CDR3 is built from 16 residues. V lost 6 bases to trimming and J lost 0 bases; unmatched junction nucleotides: 8. CDR3 sequence reads: CASSFLTGDSYNEQFF. DNA of the CDR3: TGTGCCAGCAGTTTCCTTACAGGGGACTCCTACAATGAGCAGTTCTTC.

This rearrangement joins TRBV12-3 or TRBV12-4 to TRBJ2-1; unclear D gene. The CDR3 totals 11 residues. V dropped 6 bases and J dropped 9 bases, with 9 bases sitting between them. The CDR3 spells CASSEVIEQFF. As DNA, the CDR3 is TGTGCCAGCAGCGAGGTGATTGAGCAGTTCTTC.

This chain links TRBV5-1 with TRBJ2-2; 8 bases match TRBD1. Losses at the gene ends were 3 bases for V and 6 bases for J; bases not matched to a gene: 7. Germline assignment: CDR1 SGHRS and CDR2 YFSETQ. The CDR3 length is 15 residues. The CDR3 here is CASSSGQGISGELFF. CDR3 DNA sequence: TGCGCCAGCAGCTCAGGACAGGGAATATCCGGGGAGCTGTTTTTT.

This chain joins TRBV20-1 and TRBJ2-1; no definite D call. This CDR3 has 14 amino acids. V was clipped by 3 bases and J by 9 bases, with 18 bases between them. Looked up from germline, CDR1 is DFQATT and CDR2 is SNEGSKA (reference sequence). The CDR3 spells CSASKSPLGGEQFF. DNA for the CDR3: TGCAGTGCTAGTAAGTCTCCTCTAGGTGGTGAGCAGTTCTTC.

The chain carries TRBV9 and TRBJ2-3, with TRBD2 identical over 15 bases. CDR1 SGDLS and CDR2 YYNGEE come from the germline V gene. The CDR3 sequence is 17 residues long. Germline trimming cut 2 bases from V and 1 base from J; bases unmatched to any gene: 2. This chain's CDR3 is CASSVRTSGRGTDTQYF. DNA for the CDR3: TGTGCCAGCAGCGTCCGGACTAGCGGGAGGGGCACAGATACGCAGTATTTT.

V usage is TRBV5-6 and J usage is TRBJ1-2, with TRBD1 matching over 9 bases. V trimming: 4 bases; J trimming: 3 bases; junction bases outside the gene matches: 10. The germline gives CDR1 SGHDT, CDR2 YYEEEE. The CDR3 totals 16 residues. As DNA, the CDR3 is TGTGCCAGCAGCGCCGGGACAGGGAACGAAGACTATGGCTACACCTTC. Encoded protein: CASSAGTGNEDYGYTF.

The chain is built from TRBV30 and TRBJ1-2, with D possibly TRBD1 on 5 matching bases. The CDR3 extends over 15 amino acids. The V end lost 0 bases, the J end lost 7 bases, and 18 bases lay between the germline ends. Germline V CDR1 and CDR2: GTSNPN, SVGIG (reference sequence). CDR3 residues: CAWSVQEAGKSGYTF. The DNA of the CDR3 is TGTGCCTGGAGTGTACAAGAGGCAGGGAAAAGTGGCTACACCTTC. Drawing the rest from reference TRBV30 and TRBJ1-2, the complete variable domain is SQTIHQWPATLVQPVGSPLSLECTVEGTSNPNLYWYRQAAGRGLQLLFYSVGIGQISSEVPQNLSASRPQDRQFILSSKKLLLSDSGFYLCAWSVQEAGKSGYTFGSGTRLTVV.

This chain uses TRBV5-6 with TRBJ1-1, with D perhaps matching TRBD1 (6 bases). V gave up 4 bases and J gave up 1 base, with 17 bases separating them. CDR3 length: 16 residues. Germline V gene sequence: CDR1 SGHDT, CDR2 YYEEEE. The CDR3 DNA sequence: TGTGCCAGCAGCCCCTTGGGGACACGCCCGAACACTGAAGCTTTCTTT. Translating gives CASSPLGTRPNTEAFF.

V gene TRBV6-6 combines with J gene TRBJ1-2, with 9 bases aligning to TRBD1. Trimming cost V 6 bases and J 4 bases; bases outside gene matches: 3. The length of the CDR3 is 13 residues. Germline V lookup: CDR1 MNHNY, CDR2 SVGAGI (reference sequence). The CDR3 here is CASSPDRGYGYTF. The CDR3 nucleotides read TGTGCCAGCAGCCCGGACAGGGGCTATGGCTACACCTTC.

The chain couples TRBV30 to TRBJ2-1; 12 bases fit TRBD2. The junction had 8 bases not matched to a gene; V was cut back by 1 base and J by 1 base. The CDR3 runs 18 residues. Germline V gene lookup returns CDR1 GTSNPN and CDR2 SVGIG (reference sequence). The DNA of the CDR3 is TGTGCCTGGAGTGGAACTAGCGGGAGGAATTATTCCTACAATGAGCAGTTCTTC. As protein: CAWSGTSGRNYSYNEQFF.

Here the CDR3 reads CASSQGRDRERDTEAFF. The CDR3, as DNA: TGCGCCAGCAGCCAAGGGCGGGACAGGGAAAGAGACACTGAAGCTTTCTTT. The genes are TRBV23-1 and TRBJ1-1; 9 nucleotides align to TRBD1. TRBV23-1 is given ORF status, its function remaining uncertain. The CDR3 is made up of 17 amino acids. Trimming removed 6 bases from V and 3 bases from J; junction bases left unmatched: 14.